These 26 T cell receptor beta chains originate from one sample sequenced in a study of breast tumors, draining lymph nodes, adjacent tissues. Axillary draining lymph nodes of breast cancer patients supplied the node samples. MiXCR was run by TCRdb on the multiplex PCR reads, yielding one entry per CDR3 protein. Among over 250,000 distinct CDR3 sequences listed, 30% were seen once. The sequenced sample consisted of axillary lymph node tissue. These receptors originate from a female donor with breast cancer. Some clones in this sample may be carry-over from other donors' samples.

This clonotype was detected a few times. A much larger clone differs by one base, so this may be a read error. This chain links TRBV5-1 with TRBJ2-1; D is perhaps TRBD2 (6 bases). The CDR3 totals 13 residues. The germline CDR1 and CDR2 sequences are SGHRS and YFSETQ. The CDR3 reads CASSPGTYNDQFF. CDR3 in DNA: TGCGCCAGCAGCCCGGGGACTTACAATGACCAGTTCTTC.

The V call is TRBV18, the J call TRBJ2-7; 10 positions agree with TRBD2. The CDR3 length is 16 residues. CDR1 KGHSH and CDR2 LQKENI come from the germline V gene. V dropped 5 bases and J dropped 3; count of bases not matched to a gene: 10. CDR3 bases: TGTGCCAGCTCATTTAATCCGCTAGCGGGAGTCTACGAGCAGTACTTC. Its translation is CASSFNPLAGVYEQYF.

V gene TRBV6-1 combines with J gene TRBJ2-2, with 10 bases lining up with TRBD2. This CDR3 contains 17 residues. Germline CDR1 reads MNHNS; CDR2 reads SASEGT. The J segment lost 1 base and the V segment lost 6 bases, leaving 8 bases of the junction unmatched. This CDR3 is CASRRLAGRMNTGELFF. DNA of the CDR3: TGTGCCAGCAGACGACTAGCGGGCCGCATGAACACCGGGGAGCTGTTTTTT.

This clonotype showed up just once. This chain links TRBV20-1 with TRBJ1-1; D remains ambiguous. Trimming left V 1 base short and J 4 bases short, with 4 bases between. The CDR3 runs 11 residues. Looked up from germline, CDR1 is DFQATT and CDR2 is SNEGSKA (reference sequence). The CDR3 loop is CSARGPTEAFF. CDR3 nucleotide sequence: TGCAGTGCTAGAGGTCCCACTGAAGCTTTCTTT.

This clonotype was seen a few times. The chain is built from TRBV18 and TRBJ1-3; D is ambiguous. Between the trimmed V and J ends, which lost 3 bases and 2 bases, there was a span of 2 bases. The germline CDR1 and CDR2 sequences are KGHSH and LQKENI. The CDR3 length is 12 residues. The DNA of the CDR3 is TGTGCCAGCTCACCCACTGGAAACACCATATATTTT. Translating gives CASSPTGNTIYF.

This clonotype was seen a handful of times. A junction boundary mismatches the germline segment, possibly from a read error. The CDR3 DNA reads as TGTGCCAGCAGTCACTCGAGGGCAGGATATAGCAATCAGCCCCAGCATTTT. Its protein is CASSHSRAGYSNQPQHF. The J gene is TRBJ1-5, the V gene TRBV6-6, with D hard to call. The CDR3 length is 17 residues. In germline, CDR1 is MNHNY, CDR2 SVGAGI (reference sequence).

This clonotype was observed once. The CDR3: CASSLLFGAREETQYF. CDR3 coding DNA: TGTGCCAGCAGCTTACTATTTGGCGCGAGAGAAGAGACCCAGTACTTC. The rearrangement joins TRBV11-2 to TRBJ2-5, with unresolved D. Trimming shortened V by 2 bases and J by 3 bases, and 16 bases separated the two germline ends. The CDR3 totals 16 residues. Germline CDR1 SGHAT, CDR2 FQNNGV.

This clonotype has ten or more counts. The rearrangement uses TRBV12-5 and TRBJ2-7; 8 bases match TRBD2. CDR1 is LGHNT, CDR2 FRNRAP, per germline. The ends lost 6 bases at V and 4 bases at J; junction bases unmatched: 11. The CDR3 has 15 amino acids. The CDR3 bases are TGTGCTAGTGGCCCGGGAGGGGGGCGTGGGTACGAGCAGTACTTC. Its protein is CASGPGGGRGYEQYF.

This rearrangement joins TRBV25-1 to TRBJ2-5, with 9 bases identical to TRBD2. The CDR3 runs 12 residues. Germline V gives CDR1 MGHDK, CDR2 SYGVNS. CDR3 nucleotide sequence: TGTGCTAGCGGGAGACCGGGGGAGACCCAGTACTTC. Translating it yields CASGRPGETQYF.

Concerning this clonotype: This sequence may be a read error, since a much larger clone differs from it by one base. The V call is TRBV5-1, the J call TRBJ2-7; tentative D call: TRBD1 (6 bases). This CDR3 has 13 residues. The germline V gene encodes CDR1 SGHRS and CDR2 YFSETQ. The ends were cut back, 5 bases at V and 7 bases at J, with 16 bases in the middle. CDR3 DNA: TGCGCCAGCAGGGCTGGGGGCCGAAGAGAGCAGTACTTC. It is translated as CASRAGGRREQYF.

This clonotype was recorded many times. The CDR3 bases are TGCGCCAGCAGTGGGTTGGGACTAGCGGGACCAGATACGCAGTATTTT. Residues: CASSGLGLAGPDTQYF. This chain uses TRBV10-1 with TRBJ2-3, with 13 positions matching TRBD2. Germline values: CDR1 WNHNN, CDR2 SYGVQD (reference sequence). This CDR3 has 16 residues. V lost 4 bases to trimming and J lost 4 bases; unmatched junction nucleotides: 5.

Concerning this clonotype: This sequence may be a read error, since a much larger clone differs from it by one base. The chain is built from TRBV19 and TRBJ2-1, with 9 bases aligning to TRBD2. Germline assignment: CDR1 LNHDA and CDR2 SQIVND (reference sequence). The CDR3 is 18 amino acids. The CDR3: CASSMRREGGYSYNEQSF. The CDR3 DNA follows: TGTGCCAGTAGTATGAGGCGGGAGGGGGGCTATAGCTACAATGAGCAGTCCTTC.

In nucleotides, the CDR3 is TGTGCCAGCAGTTACCCCTCTGACAGGGGCCAAGAGACCCAGTACTTC. Its translation: CASSYPSDRGQETQYF. The chain is built from TRBV6-6 and TRBJ2-5, with 8 bases that match TRBD1. Germline CDR1 reads MNHNY; CDR2 reads SVGAGI (reference sequence). The CDR3 runs to 16 residues. The ends lost 2 bases at V and 1 base at J; junction bases unmatched: 6.

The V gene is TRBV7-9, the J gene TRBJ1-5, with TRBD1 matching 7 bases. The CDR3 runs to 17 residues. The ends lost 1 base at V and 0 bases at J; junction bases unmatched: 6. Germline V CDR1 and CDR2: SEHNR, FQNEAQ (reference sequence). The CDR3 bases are TGTGCCAGCAGCTTAGGGGGGACAGCGAATAGCAATCAGCCCCAGCATTTT. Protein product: CASSLGGTANSNQPQHF. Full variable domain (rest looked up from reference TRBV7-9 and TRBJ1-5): DTGVSQNPRHKITKRGQNVTFRCDPISEHNRLYWYRQTLGQGPEFLTYFQNEAQLEKSRLLSDRFSAERPKGSFSTLEIQRTEQGDSAMYLCASSLGGTANSNQPQHFGDGTRLSIL.

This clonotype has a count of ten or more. The chain's CDR3 is CASSEFQVGLGDNEQFF. The DNA for the CDR3 is TGCGCCAGCAGTGAGTTTCAGGTGGGACTAGGGGACAATGAGCAGTTCTTC. J is TRBJ2-1 and V is TRBV10-2; 8 nucleotides line up with TRBD2. The CDR3 loop spans 17 amino acids. With 1 base clipped from V and 5 bases from J, the junction kept 10 bases outside the gene matches. Germline CDR1 WSHSY, CDR2 SAAADI.

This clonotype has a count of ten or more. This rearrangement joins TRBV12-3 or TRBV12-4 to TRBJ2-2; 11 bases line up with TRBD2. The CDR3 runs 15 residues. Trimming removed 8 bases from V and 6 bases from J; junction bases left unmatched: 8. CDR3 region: CASFTSGSGAGELFF. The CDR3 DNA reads TGTGCCAGCTTTACTAGCGGGAGTGGAGCCGGGGAGCTGTTTTTT.

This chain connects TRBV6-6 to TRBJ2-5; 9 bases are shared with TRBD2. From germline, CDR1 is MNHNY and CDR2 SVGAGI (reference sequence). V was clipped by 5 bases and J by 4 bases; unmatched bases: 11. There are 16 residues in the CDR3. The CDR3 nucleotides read TGTGCCAGCAGTCCCATAAGTAGCGGGAGCCGAGAGACCCAGTACTTC. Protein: CASSPISSGSRETQYF.

The CDR3 loop reads CASSVEGGNTEAFF. The CDR3 DNA sequence: TGTGCCAGCAGTGTTGAGGGGGGGAACACTGAAGCTTTCTTT. The chain uses TRBV2 and TRBJ1-1, with D possibly matching TRBD1 (6 bases). Deletions cut 4 bases from V and 1 base from J, with 10 bases between. This CDR3 contains 14 residues. Germline CDR1 reads SNHLY; CDR2 reads FYNNEI.

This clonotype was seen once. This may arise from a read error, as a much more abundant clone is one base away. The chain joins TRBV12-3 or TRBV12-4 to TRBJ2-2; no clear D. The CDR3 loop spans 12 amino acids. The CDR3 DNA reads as TGTGCCGGCAGTCGAAACGCCGGGGAGCTGTTTTTT. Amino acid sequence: CAGSRNAGELFF.

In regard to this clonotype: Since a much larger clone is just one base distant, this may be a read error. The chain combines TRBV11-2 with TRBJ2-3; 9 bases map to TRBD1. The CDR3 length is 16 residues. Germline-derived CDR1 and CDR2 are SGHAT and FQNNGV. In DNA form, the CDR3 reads TGTGCCAGCAGCTCAAGGGAGGGACAGGGAACAGATACGCAGTGTTTT. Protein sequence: CASSSREGQGTDTQCF.

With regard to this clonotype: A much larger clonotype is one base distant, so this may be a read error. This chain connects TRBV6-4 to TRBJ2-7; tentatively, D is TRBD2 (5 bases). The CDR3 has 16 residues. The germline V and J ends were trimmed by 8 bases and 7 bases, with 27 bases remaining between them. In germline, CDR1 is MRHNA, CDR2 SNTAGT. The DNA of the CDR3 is TGTGCCAGCCCTAACACCCGGGGTTGCGTGGGAACGGAGCAGTACTTC. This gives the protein CASPNTRGCVGTEQYF.

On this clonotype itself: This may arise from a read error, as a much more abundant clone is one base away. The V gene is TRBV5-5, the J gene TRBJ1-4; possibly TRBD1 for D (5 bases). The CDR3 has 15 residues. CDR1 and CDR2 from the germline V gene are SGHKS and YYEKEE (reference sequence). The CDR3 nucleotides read TGTGCCAGCAGCCCCGGACAAGGGGTAAGGGAAATACTGTTTTTT. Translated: CASSPGQGVREILFF.

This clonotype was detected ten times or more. CDR3 sequence reads: CASSGPRVDGYTF. In DNA form, the CDR3 reads TGTGCCAGCAGTGGCCCCAGGGTAGACGGCTACACCTTC. The chain couples TRBV12-3 or TRBV12-4 to TRBJ1-2; tentatively, D is TRBD1 (5 bases). The CDR3 runs 13 residues. The V end was cut by 5 bases, the J end by 8 bases, with 15 bases between.

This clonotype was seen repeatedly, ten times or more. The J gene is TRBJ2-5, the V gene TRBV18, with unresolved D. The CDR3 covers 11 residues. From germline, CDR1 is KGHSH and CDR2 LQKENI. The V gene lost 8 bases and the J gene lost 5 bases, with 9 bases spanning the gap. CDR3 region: CASSPRETQYF. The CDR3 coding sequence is TGTGCCAGCAGCCCCCGGGAGACCCAGTACTTC.

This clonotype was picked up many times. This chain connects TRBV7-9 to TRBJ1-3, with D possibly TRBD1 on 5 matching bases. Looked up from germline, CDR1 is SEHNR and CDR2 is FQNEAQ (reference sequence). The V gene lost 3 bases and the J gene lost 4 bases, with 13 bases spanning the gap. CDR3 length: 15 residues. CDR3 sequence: CASSFGGAGGNTIYF. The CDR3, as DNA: TGTGCCAGCAGCTTTGGAGGGGCAGGAGGAAACACCATATATTTT.

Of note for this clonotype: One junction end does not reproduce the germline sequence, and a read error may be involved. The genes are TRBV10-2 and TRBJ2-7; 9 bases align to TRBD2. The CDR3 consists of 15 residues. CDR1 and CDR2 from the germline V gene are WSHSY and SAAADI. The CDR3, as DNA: TGTGCCAGCAGCCAAGATCGCGGGAGGGCCAACGAGCAGTACTTC. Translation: CASSQDRGRANEQYF.